Reported below is one TCR beta chain. What it binds is not known. This sample stems from a study of T cell responses to AZD1222 COVID-19 vaccine. General study findings and limits: Nearly half of the spike-specific TCRs reportedly recognize variant regions that carry no mutations. Donors in the cohort were predominantly white British and more often female, and clonal diversity was possibly underestimated. Repertoire sampling was restricted to post-peak T cell response timepoints. Two AZD1222 doses significantly raised spike-specific TCR breadth and depth over controls.

TCRdb's table, derived via immunoSEQ multiplex PCR, lists solely in-frame clones and lacks some. The sample shows some 130,000 clones, 90% to 95% of them seen only once. The sample in question was peripheral blood, obtained 28 days after the second AZD1222 dose. The TCR sequence derives from an adult who received the AZD1222 COVID-19 vaccine.

Written as DNA, the CDR3 is TGTGCCAGCAGGGGGATGCGCACAGATACGCAGTATTTT. This codes for CASRGMRTDTQYF. The gene calls are TRBV14 and TRBJ2-3; D unresolved. Germline assignment: CDR1 SGHDN and CDR2 FVKESK. The ends were cut back, 6 bases at V and 1 base at J, with 8 bases in the middle. The CDR3 is 13 amino acids. Looking up the rest from reference TRBV14 and TRBJ2-3 gives the full variable domain: EAGVTQFPSHSVIEKGQTVTLRCDPISGHDNLYWYRRVMGKEIKFLLHFVKESKQDESGMPNNRFLAERTGGTYSTLKVQPAELEDSGVYFCASRGMRTDTQYFGPGTRLTVL.